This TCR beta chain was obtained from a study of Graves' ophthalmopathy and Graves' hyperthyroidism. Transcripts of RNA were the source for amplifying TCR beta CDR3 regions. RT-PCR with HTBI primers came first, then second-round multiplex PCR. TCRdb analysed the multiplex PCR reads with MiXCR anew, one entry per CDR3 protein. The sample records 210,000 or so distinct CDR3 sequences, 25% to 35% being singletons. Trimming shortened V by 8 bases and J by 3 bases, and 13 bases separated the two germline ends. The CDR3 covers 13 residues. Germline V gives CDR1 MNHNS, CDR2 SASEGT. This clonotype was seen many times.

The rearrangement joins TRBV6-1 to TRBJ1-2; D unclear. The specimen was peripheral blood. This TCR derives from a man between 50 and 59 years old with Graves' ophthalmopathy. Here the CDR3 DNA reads TGTGCCAGCTCCGGGAAGACGGACTATGGCTACACCTTC. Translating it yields CASSGKTDYGYTF.